A single sample gave rise to the 6 T cell receptor beta chains below, sequenced in a study of tissue T cells after allogeneic stem cell transplantation. Using immunoSEQ multiplex PCR, the repertoire was profiled, and TCRdb retains in-frame clones only, with some absent. The table lists about 3,300 clones, about two thirds of them singletons. The specimen was tissue from the right colon, collected at autopsy. The receptors shown here come from a male donor at least 60 years old with lung cancer.

This clone was seen more than once but under ten times. V and J are TRBV5-6 and TRBJ1-1; D is unclear. Trimming removed 2 bases at V and 5 bases at J, with 10 bases between. CDR1 is SGHDT and CDR2 is YYEEEE in the germline V gene. The CDR3 is 13 amino acids. The CDR3 protein is CASSFGVKTEAFF. In DNA, the CDR3 is TGTGCCAGCAGCTTTGGGGTTAAGACTGAAGCTTTCTTT.

The J gene is TRBJ2-7, the V gene TRBV29-1; 10 bases are a match to TRBD1. This CDR3 contains 13 residues. Germline-derived CDR1 and CDR2 are SQVTM and ANQGSEA. Germline trimming cut 6 bases from V and 6 bases from J; bases unmatched to any gene: 8. The CDR3 DNA is TGCAGCGTGGGAAGTGGGACAGGGGCCGAGCAGTACTTC. It specifies CSVGSGTGAEQYF.

This rearrangement joins TRBV3-1 (or the pseudogene TRBV3-2) to TRBJ1-2; TRBD1 might be the D (6 bases). Germline assignment: CDR1 LGHDT and CDR2 YNNKEL (reference sequence). The length of the CDR3 is 13 residues. Trimming shortened V by 0 bases and J by 6 bases, and 8 bases separated the two germline ends. The CDR3 sequence: CASSQDWGHGYTF. The DNA for the CDR3 is TGTGCCAGCAGCCAAGATTGGGGGCATGGCTACACCTTC.

V is TRBV20-1 and J is TRBJ1-2; D unresolved. V lost 5 bases to trimming and J lost 5 bases, with 12 bases between them. The germline V gene has CDR1 DFQATT and CDR2 SNEGSKA (reference sequence). The CDR3 extends over 12 amino acids. Written as DNA, the CDR3 is TGCAGTGCTGGTGGGGATTGGTATGGCTACACCTTC. It codes for CSAGGDWYGYTF.

The chain uses TRBV4-3 and TRBJ1-2; D is possibly TRBD1 (6 bases). Germline V CDR1 and CDR2: LGHNA, YSLEER. V was trimmed by 0 bases and J by 6 bases, leaving 11 bases between them. The length of the CDR3 is 14 residues. The DNA of the CDR3 is TGCGCCAGCAGCCAAGATCTGTCAGGGGATGGCTACACCTTC. Amino acid sequence: CASSQDLSGDGYTF.

The chain recombines TRBV13 with TRBJ1-1, with TRBD1 identical over 9 bases. V lost 5 bases and J lost 6; bases outside the gene matches: 4. The length of the CDR3 is 13 residues. In germline, CDR1 is PRHDT, CDR2 FYEKMQ (reference sequence). The CDR3 loop reads CASSPGTGPEAFF. As DNA, the CDR3 is TGTGCCAGCAGCCCAGGGACAGGGCCTGAAGCTTTCTTT.